This record concerns one T cell receptor (beta chain) sequence. The table lists this clonotype with a few counts. Its target antigen remains unknown. No clone much larger than this one lies a single base away; base qualities are absent. This sample is drawn from a study of post-analysis software for immune sequencing data (dated by TCRdb to about 2015). In the study overall: Recorded disease courses included relapsing-remitting, secondary progressive and progressive-relapsing multiple sclerosis, with some patients lacking subtype annotation. The multiple sclerosis patient repertoires were compared with about a dozen previously published healthy control repertoires from donors aged about 6 to 28 years. A subset of samples was prepared in parallel using single-end sample barcoding, then pooled and co-amplified after Illumina adapter ligation.

Libraries were constructed by PCR. The instrument was an Illumina HiSeq 2500. To reduce PCR and sequencing biases, unique molecular identifiers were incorporated into the TCR beta cDNA libraries. Every 1 to 10 million input T cells yielded approximately 500,000 cDNA molecules, meaning each molecule approximated one T cell. The same protocol used for the earlier healthy control dataset was applied to prepare and sequence the patient libraries. Samples belonging to the same batch were prepared together, multiplexed and sequenced on a shared HiSeq lane. As for how the authors treated the data: MIGEC handled the raw barcoded reads, throwing out single-read molecular identifier groups before consensus assembly and CDR3 extraction. Clonotype tables were post-analysed with VDJtools, and diversity was normalized by down-sampling all datasets to the smallest sample size. Repertoire overlap clustering matched CDR3 amino acid but not nucleotide sequences to correct batch-related cross-sample contamination. TCRdb ran its own pipeline on the public reads, namely fastp trimming at Q25 and MiXCR clone calling, and kept in-frame beta chains. For every CDR3 protein sequence, its rows merge into one entry that carries the most common genes and DNA. Here the V and J calls rest on TCRdb's processing, not on the authors' analysis. This sample has more than 500,000 distinct CDR3 sequences in its table, and 34% of those were observed once. Together, the top ten hold about 5.6% of the sample.

On the study overall, not on this receptor specifically: The control group was slightly older than the multiple sclerosis patient group. Direct clustering with F measure showed strong co-clustering of samples prepared in the same batch, prompting a batch-effect correction. Significantly higher frequencies in patients than in controls were found for about 5 TRBV segments, including TRBV5-6, TRBV5-1 and TRBV20-1. Multiple sclerosis patients had significantly lower normalized Chao1 diversity than controls, a result that suggests substantial peripheral T-cell clonal expansion.

To demonstrate the VDJtools post-analysis software, TCR beta repertoires were profiled from the peripheral blood of more than ten young patients with multiple sclerosis. Multiple sclerosis patients were children and adolescents aged roughly 6 to 15 years. V gives up 0 bases and J gives up 7 bases, and the segment between their germline ends measures 16 bases. Its CDR3 holds 15 amino acids, cysteine through phenylalanine. Only the CDR3 portion is preserved as DNA: 45 bases, with reading frame beginning at the first base. CDR1 and CDR2 (SGHRS, YFSETQ) derive from the germline V gene. Sequencing used blood. The chain employs TRBV5-1 and TRBJ1-2; the D gene is possibly TRBD1, with 6 bases matching. This TCR derives from a girl between 2 and 17 years old with multiple sclerosis. CDR3 protein: CASSLGGGSLGGYTF. The DNA is as follows: TGCGCCAGCAGCTTGGGTGGGGGCTCTCTTGGTGGCTACACCTTC.